The 17 T cell receptor beta chains below all came from one sample that was sequenced in a study of CD8 T cells in ankylosing spondylitis. The antigens these receptors bind are not known. Study-wide results and limits: Within ankylosing spondylitis blood, a TCR beta motif made up of seven to nine highly homologous variants appeared to be characteristic.

TCRdb called the 5' RACE reads again in MiXCR, with one record for every CDR3 protein. Of approximately 500,000 distinct CDR3 sequences listed, about an eighth are singletons. Sequenced: blood, either unsorted or a sorted T cell fraction (not recorded which). Receptors were obtained from a male donor with ankylosing spondylitis.

The J gene is TRBJ1-2, the V gene TRBV4-2; tentative D call: TRBD1 (5 bases). CDR1 and CDR2 from the germline V gene are LGHNA and YNFKEQ. This CDR3 is built from 15 residues. Trimming cost V 0 bases and J 8 bases, with 16 bases left between them. CDR3 sequence (DNA): TGTGCCAGCAGCCAAGACGGGGCCGCGTTTACCGGCTACACCTTC. Translation gives CASSQDGAAFTGYTF.

This clonotype was recorded a few times. The chain recombines TRBV3-1 with TRBJ2-3; 11 nucleotides align to TRBD1. Germline CDR1 is LGHDT and CDR2 is YNNKEL (reference sequence). This CDR3 has 14 residues. Germline trimming cut 5 bases from V and 4 bases from J; bases unmatched to any gene: 2. CDR3 residues: CASSKGQGADTQYF. CDR3 nucleotide sequence: TGTGCCAGCAGCAAGGGACAGGGGGCAGATACGCAGTATTTT.

The rearrangement joins TRBV28 to TRBJ1-5; 8 bases are a match to TRBD1. The CDR3 runs to 14 residues. With 6 bases clipped from V and 7 bases from J, the junction kept 8 bases outside the gene matches. CDR1 and CDR2 (germline): MDHEN, SYDVKM. The CDR3 sequence: CASRLEDRDQPQHF. CDR3 bases: TGTGCCAGCAGGCTGGAGGACAGGGACCAGCCCCAGCATTTT.

This chain uses TRBV15 with TRBJ2-5; the D is unclear. The V end lost 0 bases, the J end lost 1 base, and 9 bases lay between the germline ends. Germline V gene data show CDR1 as LNHNV and CDR2 as YYDKDF (reference sequence). The CDR3 is 15 amino acids. DNA of the CDR3: TGTGCCACCAGCAGAGATCGGGCTCTCCAAGAGACCCAGTACTTC. Encoded protein: CATSRDRALQETQYF.

The table lists this clonotype with a few counts. The chain uses TRBV21-1 and TRBJ2-7; the table calls TRBD1, which could not be checked here. TRBV21-1 counts as a pseudogene. There are 15 residues in the CDR3. The CDR3 nucleotides read TGTGCCAGCAGCGAGACAGGGGTTCCTTCTTACGAGCAGTACGTC. Its protein is CASSETGVPSYEQYV.

A few counts support this clonotype. V is TRBV6-5 and J is TRBJ2-6, with D unclear. Germline V gene sequence: CDR1 MNHEY, CDR2 SVGAGI. The CDR3 is 15 residues long. Deletions cut 0 bases from V and 0 bases from J, with 3 bases between. CDR3 DNA sequence: TGTGCCAGCAGTTACTCTTACTCTGGGGCCAACGTCCTGACTTTC. Translating it yields CASSYSYSGANVLTF.

Only a few counts were recorded for this clonotype. The chain combines TRBV12-3 or TRBV12-4 with TRBJ2-1, with 10 bases that match TRBD2. This CDR3 has 14 amino acids. The V gene end was trimmed by 6 bases and the J gene end by 8 bases; junction bases not matched to a gene: 7. The DNA of the CDR3 is TGTGCCAGCAGACTAGCGGGAATGGGCGATGAGCAGTTCTTC. Amino acids: CASRLAGMGDEQFF.

The chain combines TRBV6-1 with TRBJ1-1; no reliable D call. The V end lost 4 bases, the J end lost 7 bases, and 7 bases lay between the germline ends. CDR3 length: 11 residues. The V gene's germline CDR1 is MNHNS and CDR2 SASEGT. CDR3: CASSGLNEAFF. The CDR3 nucleotides read TGTGCCAGCAGTGGATTAAATGAAGCTTTCTTT.

The gene calls are TRBV6-4 and TRBJ1-5; D perhaps matches TRBD1 (5 bases). The CDR3 consists of 15 residues. CDR1 is MRHNA, CDR2 SNTAGT, per germline. V was trimmed by 6 bases and J by 1 base, leaving 13 bases between them. The CDR3 spells CASSPTGASNQPQHF. The CDR3 region has the DNA TGTGCCAGCAGCCCTACTGGGGCGAGCAATCAGCCCCAGCATTTT.

The V gene is TRBV14, the J gene TRBJ2-1, with TRBD2 matching 7 bases. This CDR3 spans 15 amino acids. The junction had 10 bases not matched to a gene; V was cut back by 2 bases and J by 9 bases. Germline CDR1 and CDR2: SGHDN and FVKESK. CDR3 nucleotides: TGTGCCAGCAGCCAACTGATTAGCGGGTATTCTGAGCAGTTCTTC. This sequence encodes CASSQLISGYSEQFF.

This rearrangement joins TRBV6-5 to TRBJ2-1; 11 positions match TRBD2. CDR1 and CDR2 from the germline V gene are MNHEY and SVGAGI. J was trimmed by 0 bases and V by 2 bases; bases with no gene match: 6. The CDR3 length is 18 residues. In DNA, the CDR3 is TGTGCCAGCAGTTACGGCCTTAGCGGGAGGGGCTCCTACAATGAGCAGTTCTTC. It yields the protein CASSYGLSGRGSYNEQFF.

The genes are TRBV29-1 and TRBJ1-4, with 10 bases identical to TRBD1. Trimming took 7 bases from V and 7 from J; bases not matched to a gene: 12. Germline loops: CDR1 SQVTM, CDR2 ANQGSEA. The CDR3 length is 15 residues. The CDR3 is CSAEARDRGSEKLFF. The CDR3 DNA follows: TGCAGCGCTGAGGCCCGGGACAGGGGTAGTGAAAAACTGTTTTTT.

This clonotype has more than one count but fewer than ten. The chain combines TRBV5-6 with TRBJ1-1; no definite D call. CDR3 size: 13 residues. Germline loops: CDR1 SGHDT, CDR2 YYEEEE. The V end was cut by 0 bases, the J end by 11 bases, with 14 bases between. CDR3: CASSLGSPVGAFF. The CDR3, as DNA: TGTGCCAGCAGCTTGGGGTCACCGGTGGGGGCTTTCTTT.

This clonotype was seen many times. The rearrangement links TRBV27 to TRBJ1-1; no clear D gene. Per germline, CDR1 MNHEY and CDR2 SMNVEV (reference sequence). CDR3 length: 14 amino acids. Trimming shortened V by 2 bases and J by 1 base, and 8 bases separated the two germline ends. CDR3 sequence (DNA): TGTGCCAGCAGTTTAAACAGAAAGAACACTGAAGCTTTCTTT. Encoded protein: CASSLNRKNTEAFF.

The table lists this clonotype with a few counts. The chain has TRBV9 and TRBJ2-2, with unresolved D. V dropped 2 bases and J dropped 6 bases, with 8 bases sitting between them. Per germline, CDR1 SGDLS and CDR2 YYNGEE. This CDR3 is built from 13 residues. For the CDR3, the DNA is TGTGCCAGCAGCGTGTCAAAGGCCGGGGAGCTGTTTTTT. It translates to CASSVSKAGELFF.

The genes are TRBV4-2 and TRBJ2-1; TRBD2 might be the D (6 bases). V lost 0 bases and J 2 bases, leaving 11 bases between the germline ends. The CDR3 runs 16 residues. Germline values: CDR1 LGHNA, CDR2 YNFKEQ. The CDR3, as DNA: TGTGCCAGCAGCCAAGATCCGGCTAGCGCCTACAATGAGCAGTTCTTC. Residues: CASSQDPASAYNEQFF.

V and J are TRBV5-1 and TRBJ2-3; tentatively, D is TRBD2 (5 bases). The CDR3 is made up of 14 amino acids. Per the germline V gene, CDR1 is SGHRS and CDR2 is YFSETQ. V was cut by 3 bases and J by 6 bases, with 14 bases left in between. The CDR3 loop is CASSSPDLADTQYF. For the CDR3, the DNA is TGCGCCAGCAGCTCACCGGACTTGGCGGATACGCAGTATTTT.